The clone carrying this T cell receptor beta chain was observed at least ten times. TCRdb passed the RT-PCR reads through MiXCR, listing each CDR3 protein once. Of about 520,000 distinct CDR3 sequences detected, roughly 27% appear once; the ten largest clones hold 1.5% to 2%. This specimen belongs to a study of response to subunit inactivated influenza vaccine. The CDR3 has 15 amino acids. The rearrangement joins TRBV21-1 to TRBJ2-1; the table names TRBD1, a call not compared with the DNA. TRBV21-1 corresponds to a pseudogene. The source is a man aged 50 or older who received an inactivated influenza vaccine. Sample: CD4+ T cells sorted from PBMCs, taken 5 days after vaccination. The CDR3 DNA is TGTGCCAGCAGCTTTCCGGGGGGGCGTTCTAATGAGCAGTTCTTC. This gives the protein CASSFPGGRSNEQFF.